This TCR beta chain was captured in a study of blood T cells in healthy people across ages. Study outcomes and limitations: Diversity was estimated from one million T cells, and these estimates were considered underestimates. Getting older went along with TCR beta diversity per million T cells dropping roughly linearly. When set beside aged donors, long-lived donors presented more naive CD4+ cells and higher diversity. With donor CMV status unknown, expanded clonotype changes were possibly confounded.

A second roughly 7 to 11 cycle PCR used barcoded and J-beta primers. In TCRdb, the 5' RACE reads were re-called with MiXCR into one record per CDR3 protein. The profile shows about 900,000 distinct CDR3 sequences, about 62% of them singletons. From germline, CDR1 is SGHDN and CDR2 FVKESK. The V end was cut by 1 base, the J end by 6 bases, with 7 bases between. The CDR3 runs to 13 residues. As concerns this clonotype: Its antigen is currently unknown.

What was sequenced was blood. The TCR comes from a man aged 25-40 years in good health. This chain joins TRBV14 and TRBJ1-5; D gene unclear. The CDR3 spells CASSQGVRQPQHF. In DNA, the CDR3 is TGTGCCAGCAGCCAAGGCGTTCGTCAGCCCCAGCATTTT.